This T cell receptor (beta chain) was obtained from a study of cytomegalovirus exposure and HLA in healthy donors. Study-level findings and limits: In an earlier analysis, in 540 or so donors, most V segments appeared productive either ~87% or ~30% of the time. HLA restriction was apparent for most CMV-associated TCR beta chains in a later analysis.

Germline loops: CDR1 SGDLS, CDR2 YYNGEE. The V gene end was trimmed by 3 bases and the J gene end by 0 bases; junction bases not matched to a gene: 6. The length of the CDR3 is 15 residues. The PCR had 60 Vbeta and 13 Jbeta primers. Profiling relied on immunoSEQ multiplex PCR, and the TCRdb table lists in-frame clones only, not all of them. The table includes 90,000 to 110,000 clones, nearly 15% detected once. This clone has only a few counts. The antigen remains unidentified. The J gene is TRBJ2-7, the V gene TRBV9; 7 bases agree with TRBD2. The clonotype originates from a female donor in good health and CMV-seronegative. Sequencing was done on a sample of PBMCs. In nucleotides, the CDR3 is TGTGCCAGCAGCGCCAGCGGGGACCACTCCTACGAGCAGTACTTC. It specifies CASSASGDHSYEQYF.